These 27 T cell receptor beta chains were all obtained from the same sample, sequenced in a study of CD8 T cells in Susac syndrome. Reverse transcription of about 0.45 to 1 ug RNA was performed with random hexamers. TCRdb re-called the immunoSEQ multiplex PCR reads through MiXCR, storing one row per CDR3 protein. The sample has roughly 110,000 distinct CDR3 sequences, nearly 95% seen once. Specimen: CD4+ T cells from PBMCs. These receptors were taken from a human donor in good health.

V and J are TRBV12-3 or TRBV12-4 and TRBJ2-1, with 11 nucleotides matching TRBD2. Losses at the gene ends were 5 bases for V and 8 bases for J; bases not matched to a gene: 11. The CDR3 runs 16 residues. CDR3 DNA sequence: TGTGCCAGCAGTCTAGTAAGACTAGCGGGAAGTGATGAGCAGTTCTTC. Translation: CASSLVRLAGSDEQFF.

The chain employs TRBV5-1 and TRBJ2-7, with D perhaps matching TRBD2 (6 bases). The CDR3 is 16 amino acids. From germline, CDR1 is SGHRS and CDR2 YFSETQ. V dropped 4 bases and J dropped 0 bases, with 17 bases sitting between them. The CDR3 DNA reads TGCGCCAGCAGCCGAAACCCTAGCGCCAGCTCCTACGAGCAGTACTTC. Its translation: CASSRNPSASSYEQYF.

This chain uses TRBV19 with TRBJ2-1, with TRBD2 matching over 8 bases. Germline-derived CDR1 and CDR2 are LNHDA and SQIVND (reference sequence). With 7 bases clipped from V and 9 bases from J, the junction kept 14 bases outside the gene matches. The CDR3 runs 15 residues. The CDR3: CASTEVSGGFGEQFF. CDR3 nucleotides: TGTGCCAGTACAGAAGTAAGCGGGGGCTTCGGTGAGCAGTTCTTC.

This chain uses TRBV14 with TRBJ1-2; D perhaps matches TRBD1 (6 bases). The germline V and J ends were trimmed by 3 bases and 4 bases, with 15 bases remaining between them. Germline loops: CDR1 SGHDN, CDR2 FVKESK. The CDR3 is 15 residues long. CDR3 region: CASSHIQGKAYGYTF. CDR3 sequence (DNA): TGTGCCAGCAGCCATATACAGGGTAAAGCCTATGGCTACACCTTC.

J is TRBJ1-6 and V is TRBV14; possibly TRBD1 for D (5 bases). CDR3 length: 15 amino acids. CDR1 is SGHDN and CDR2 is FVKESK in the germline V gene. Trimming pared 2 bases from V and 6 bases from J, leaving 11 bases between. CDR3 coding DNA: TGTGCCAGCAGCCAATGGAGGGACCCTAATTCACCCCTCCACTTT. Translated: CASSQWRDPNSPLHF.

The chain combines TRBV29-1 with TRBJ2-4, with TRBD2 matching over 7 bases. The CDR3 has 12 residues. The junction had 5 bases not matched to a gene; V was cut back by 4 bases and J by 8 bases. The germline gives CDR1 SQVTM, CDR2 ANQGSEA. The CDR3 nucleotides are TGCAGCGTTGGTAGCGGGCGTGACATTCAGTACTTC. Protein product: CSVGSGRDIQYF.

The gene calls are TRBV7-2 and TRBJ2-7; D tentatively fits TRBD1 or TRBD2 (5 bases each). The CDR3 runs to 13 residues. Germline values: CDR1 SGHTA, CDR2 FQGNSA. Trimming removed 5 bases from V and 6 bases from J, with 14 bases in between. In DNA, the CDR3 is TGTGCCAGCAGCCCAGAGGGGCGTCCCGAGCAGTACTTC. It specifies CASSPEGRPEQYF.

The genes are TRBV29-1 and TRBJ1-5; 10 nucleotides agree with TRBD1. Germline V CDR1 and CDR2: SQVTM, ANQGSEA. The CDR3 consists of 14 residues. V lost 1 base to trimming and J lost 5 bases; unmatched junction nucleotides: 2. DNA for the CDR3: TGCAGCGTTGAAGCCGGGACAGGGGATCAGCCCCAGCATTTT. This codes for CSVEAGTGDQPQHF.

V and J are TRBV7-3 and TRBJ1-1; D unclear. The germline V and J ends were trimmed by 5 bases and 3 bases, with 13 bases remaining between them. The CDR3 loop spans 14 amino acids. Germline CDR1 and CDR2: SGHTA and FQGTGA. This CDR3 reads CASSPLPRDTEAFF. CDR3 nucleotide sequence: TGTGCCAGCAGCCCCCTCCCGCGCGACACTGAAGCTTTCTTT.

V and J are TRBV7-2 and TRBJ2-7; D is possibly TRBD2 (6 bases). V lost 5 bases, J lost 1 base, and 12 bases lay in between. Germline-derived CDR1 and CDR2 are SGHTA and FQGNSA. This CDR3 contains 14 residues. CDR3 region: CASSDVGGSYEQYF. CDR3 sequence (DNA): TGTGCCAGCAGCGACGTGGGGGGATCCTACGAGCAGTACTTC.

This clonotype showed up just once. This chain joins TRBV7-2 and TRBJ2-5; 9 bases match TRBD2. Losses at the gene ends were 0 bases for V and 4 bases for J; bases not matched to a gene: 9. The germline gives CDR1 SGHTA, CDR2 FQGNSA. The CDR3 covers 17 residues. CDR3 DNA sequence: TGTGCCAGCAGCTTAGCACTTACGGCGGGGGGGGTAGAGACCCAGTACTTC. Translated: CASSLALTAGGVETQYF.

This sequence joins TRBV4-1 and TRBJ2-5, with D tentatively TRBD1 or TRBD2 (5 bases each). The CDR3 consists of 14 residues. CDR1 and CDR2 from the germline V gene are MGHRA and YSYEKL. V lost 1 base and J lost 2, with 8 bases in between. The CDR3 coding sequence is TGCGCCAGCAGCCAAGGGGACCATCAAGAGACCCAGTACTTC. Translation gives CASSQGDHQETQYF.

The chain employs TRBV3-1 and TRBJ2-7; no firm D call. Looked up from germline, CDR1 is LGHDT and CDR2 is YNNKEL (reference sequence). V was clipped by 6 bases and J by 6 bases, with 9 bases between them. This CDR3 is 11 amino acids long. The CDR3 DNA follows: TGTGCCAGCAGTCACGACGCCGAGCAGTACTTC. This sequence encodes CASSHDAEQYF.

The chain is built from TRBV23-1 and TRBJ2-5, with D perhaps TRBD1 (6 bases). TRBV23-1 is an ORF for which the function is uncertain. The CDR3 totals 14 residues. V was pared by 4 bases and J by 5 bases, with 14 bases between. This CDR3 is CASSPYRAEETQYF. The CDR3 DNA is TGCGCCAGCAGTCCCTACAGGGCCGAGGAGACCCAGTACTTC.

The chain links TRBV6-1 to TRBJ2-1; 9 nucleotides align to TRBD2. CDR3 length equals 15 residues. Germline values: CDR1 MNHNS, CDR2 SASEGT. The CDR3 DNA follows: TGTCTCACCCGGACTAGCGTAGGGGGGTACAATGAGCAGTTCTTC. Residues: CLTRTSVGGYNEQFF.

This clonotype was observed once. V usage is TRBV25-1 and J usage is TRBJ1-2, with unresolved D. The germline V and J ends were trimmed by 6 bases and 7 bases, with 15 bases remaining between them. This CDR3 comprises 13 residues. Germline CDR1 reads MGHDK; CDR2 reads SYGVNS. CDR3 loop: CASSDPPGGGYTF. The CDR3 nucleotides read TGTGCCAGCAGCGACCCCCCGGGAGGTGGCTACACCTTC.

The J gene is TRBJ2-7, the V gene TRBV30; 8 bases match TRBD1. This CDR3 is built from 16 residues. Germline V CDR1 and CDR2: GTSNPN, SVGIG (reference sequence). J lost 4 bases, V lost 4 bases, and 15 bases had no gene match. The CDR3 DNA sequence: TGTGCCTGGACCTTTCCGGGTGGACAGGGAGTTTACGAGCAGTACTTC. Translated: CAWTFPGGQGVYEQYF.

This clonotype appeared a single time. V is TRBV23-1 and J is TRBJ2-7; 8 bases align to TRBD1. TRBV23-1 is given ORF status, its function remaining uncertain. V was clipped by 0 bases and J by 4 bases; unmatched bases: 5. The CDR3 totals 15 residues. The DNA for the CDR3 is TGCGCCAGCAGTCAATCGGGCAGGGGGCAATACGAGCAGTACTTC. This codes for CASSQSGRGQYEQYF.

V usage is TRBV7-9 and J usage is TRBJ2-7, with TRBD1 identical over 8 bases. Germline CDR1 reads SEHNR; CDR2 reads FQNEAQ (reference sequence). V was pared by 3 bases and J by 6 bases, with 7 bases of the junction left unmatched. This CDR3 has 14 residues. The CDR3 spells CASSFDQGAPEQYF. In DNA, the CDR3 is TGTGCCAGCAGCTTCGACCAGGGGGCGCCCGAGCAGTACTTC.

The chain carries TRBV25-1 and TRBJ2-4; a possible D gene is TRBD1 (5 bases). In germline, CDR1 is MGHDK, CDR2 SYGVNS. The CDR3 extends over 15 amino acids. Trimming cost V 4 bases and J 3 bases, with 13 bases left between them. The chain's CDR3 is CASSVLQDVKNIQYF. The CDR3, as DNA: TGTGCCAGCAGTGTTCTACAGGACGTCAAAAACATTCAGTACTTC.

The J gene is TRBJ2-7, the V gene TRBV2, with 7 bases fitting TRBD1. This CDR3 has 15 residues. Germline trimming cut 7 bases from V and 2 bases from J; bases unmatched to any gene: 11. Germline V lookup: CDR1 SNHLY, CDR2 FYNNEI. The CDR3 DNA reads TGTGCCAGCAACGGGGCCGGGACAGACACCTACGAGCAGTACTTC. This sequence encodes CASNGAGTDTYEQYF.

This clonotype came up once. The chain links TRBV20-1 to TRBJ1-4; D is possibly TRBD1 (6 bases). CDR1 DFQATT and CDR2 SNEGSKA come from the germline V gene (reference sequence). V shed 5 bases and J shed 4 bases, with 11 bases lying between them. The CDR3 spans 13 residues. In nucleotides, the CDR3 is TGCAGTGCTCCCGGACAGAGTAATGAAAAACTGTTTTTT. It encodes CSAPGQSNEKLFF.

The chain joins TRBV10-3 to TRBJ1-5, with D uncertain. Germline V gene lookup returns CDR1 ENHRY and CDR2 SYGVKD. Trimming left V 4 bases short and J 3 bases short, with 19 bases between. This CDR3 comprises 17 residues. CDR3 nucleotides: TGTGCCATCAGTGGAGGAGGAGAGGGTTCGGCCAATCAGCCCCAGCATTTT. Its protein product is CAISGGGEGSANQPQHF.

The chain links TRBV14 to TRBJ1-1; 8 bases match TRBD1. Germline V gene lookup returns CDR1 SGHDN and CDR2 FVKESK. Trimming took 4 bases from V and 3 from J; bases not matched to a gene: 4. This CDR3 spans 14 amino acids. CDR3 in DNA: TGTGCCAGCAGCCCAGGGGACAGGTACACTGAAGCTTTCTTT. It yields the protein CASSPGDRYTEAFF.

V gene TRBV7-2 combines with J gene TRBJ2-7, with TRBD1 matching 12 bases. Germline V gene data show CDR1 as SGHTA and CDR2 as FQGNSA. The CDR3 contains 16 residues. The V segment lost 5 bases and the J segment 5 bases; nucleotides outside the gene matches: 10. The CDR3 DNA reads TGTGCCAGCAGCCACGAGTCCCGGGACAGGGGGCACGAGCAGTACTTC. The encoded protein is CASSHESRDRGHEQYF.

The chain combines TRBV5-4 with TRBJ2-1; D might be TRBD1 (5 bases). This CDR3 region has 11 residues. From germline, CDR1 is SGHNT and CDR2 YYREEE (reference sequence). V gave up 1 base and J gave up 10 bases, with 6 bases separating them. The CDR3 region is CASSLNREQFF. The CDR3 coding sequence is TGTGCCAGCAGCTTGAACAGGGAGCAGTTCTTC.

The genes are TRBV20-1 and TRBJ1-2, with 10 bases fitting TRBD1. Germline values: CDR1 DFQATT, CDR2 SNEGSKA (reference sequence). With 6 bases clipped from V and 8 bases from J, the junction kept 9 bases outside the gene matches. The CDR3 sequence is 13 residues long. In DNA, the CDR3 is TGCAGTGCGCAAGACAGGGGGCTCGTAGGCTACACCTTC. Translation: CSAQDRGLVGYTF.